A selection of T cell receptor beta chains follows, all from one sample in a study of cytomegalovirus exposure and HLA in healthy donors. TCRdb keeps only in-frame clones here, not all; method: immunoSEQ multiplex PCR. The table records about 200,000 clones, 70% to 80% of them present only once. What was sequenced was PBMCs. The receptors here all came from a girl aged 10 to 17 in good health and CMV-seropositive. Each CDR3 is given with its conserved first and last residue. The D gene is left open where the match is weak. Only part of the rows carry a size: once, few, many, or a class if the clone is expanded.

abundance | j_gene | d_gene | v_gene | CDR3nt | CDR3aa
- | TRBJ1-1 | - | TRBV18 | TGTGCCAGCTCGCAACAGTACATGAACACTGAAGCTTTCTTT | CASSQQYMNTEAFF
- | TRBJ1-6 | TRBD1 | TRBV6-1 | TGTGCCAGCAGTGAGGACAGGGGGAAGCTGAACTCACCCCTCCACTTT | CASSEDRGKLNSPLHF
- | TRBJ1-6 | TRBD1 | TRBV5-4 | TGTGCCAGCAGCTTGGAGGGACAGGGGAATTCACCCCTCCACTTT | CASSLEGQGNSPLHF
few | TRBJ1-6 | - | TRBV6-1 | TGTGCCAGCAGTGCTCGACTGGAGAGCTCACCCCTCCACTTT | CASSARLESSPLHF
- | TRBJ1-1 | - | TRBV7-9 | TGTGCCAGCAGCTTCCGACATCAGAACACTGAAGCTTTCTTT | CASSFRHQNTEAFF
- | TRBJ2-5 | - | TRBV29-1 | TGCAGCGTTGAAGAAACCAGGTTTCGGGAGACCCAGTACTTC | CSVEETRFRETQYF
- | TRBJ1-2 | - | TRBV6-6 | TGTGCCAGCAGTTACTCGCCTGAAGTCTATTACTATGGCTACACCTTC | CASSYSPEVYYYGYTF
- | TRBJ2-1 | TRBD2 | TRBV4-1 | TGCGCCAGCAGCCAAGTTCATCTAGCGGACAATGAGCAGTTCTTC | CASSQVHLADNEQFF
- | TRBJ2-3 | TRBD1 | TRBV5-1 | TGCGCCAGCAGCGCTGGGACAGGCAATGCCGACACAGATACGCAGTATTTT | CASSAGTGNADTDTQYF
- | TRBJ2-2 | TRBD1 | TRBV7-9 | TGTGCCAGCAGCCAGACAGGGGGAAGCACCGGGGAGCTGTTTTTT | CASSQTGGSTGELFF
- | TRBJ1-1 | - | TRBV5-5 | TGTGCCAGCAGCTTTCGGACACAGAACACTGAAGCTTTCTTT | CASSFRTQNTEAFF
- | TRBJ1-6 | TRBD1 | TRBV10-1 | TGCGCCAGCAGTGAGCAGCCGGACAGGTCACCCCTCCACTTT | CASSEQPDRSPLHF
- | TRBJ1-1 | - | TRBV6-5 | TGTGCCAGCAGCATCGACAGCCAGAACACTGAAGCTTTCTTT | CASSIDSQNTEAFF
- | TRBJ1-6 | - | TRBV27 | TGTGCCAGCAGTTTAGGTCAGGGGTTTATTTCACCCCTCCACTTT | CASSLGQGFISPLHF
- | TRBJ2-2 | TRBD1 | TRBV5-6 | TGTGCCAGCAGCGGGCTGGACAGGGAGAACACCGGGGAGCTGTTTTTT | CASSGLDRENTGELFF
- | TRBJ1-2 | - | TRBV5-1 | TGCGCCAGCAGCTCCGGGACAAAGAACTATGGCTACACCTTC | CASSSGTKNYGYTF
- | TRBJ1-1 | - | TRBV7-2 | TGTGCCAGCTGTTACGGGTTCAGCGACACTGAAGCTTTCTTT | CASCYGFSDTEAFF
- | TRBJ2-4 | TRBD2 | TRBV10-2 | TGCGCCAGCAGTGAGGCGGGGGGAAACATTCAGTACTTC | CASSEAGGNIQYF
- | TRBJ1-4 | TRBD1 | TRBV6-5 | TGTGCCAGCAGTTATTTACAGGGGGCCAATGAAAAACTGTTTTTT | CASSYLQGANEKLFF
- | TRBJ1-4 | - | TRBV4-2 | TGTGCCAGCAGCCTGGGGCCCAATGAAAAACTGTTTTTT | CASSLGPNEKLFF
few | TRBJ1-2 | TRBD1 | TRBV27 | TGTGCCAGCAGTCTAACAGGGGAGGCGCAGGGCTATGGCTACACCTTC | CASSLTGEAQGYGYTF
- | TRBJ2-5 | - | TRBV5-1 | TGCGCCAGCAGCTTGGCTAGCCAACACCAAGAGACCCAGTACTTC | CASSLASQHQETQYF
once | TRBJ2-7 | - | TRBV11-2 | TGTGCCAGCAGAGTCCCCGGGAGTACCTACGAGCAGTACTTC | CASRVPGSTYEQYF
- | TRBJ1-6 | - | TRBV5-1 | TGCGCCAGCAGCTTTTCGGGTGGGACTTATTCACCCCTCCACTTT | CASSFSGGTYSPLHF
- | TRBJ2-4 | - | TRBV7-9 | TGTGCCAGCAGCCCAACGGGGGCCAAAAACATTCAGTACTTC | CASSPTGAKNIQYF
few | TRBJ2-3 | - | TRBV5-1 | TGCGCCAGCCATCCCGGAGCAGAAAACACAGATACGCAGTATTTT | CASHPGAENTDTQYF
once | TRBJ2-7 | - | TRBV7-2 | TGTGCCACCGCCGAGAGAAATTCCTACGAGCAGTACTTC | CATAERNSYEQYF
- | TRBJ2-5 | TRBD1 | TRBV5-8 | TGTGCCAGCAGGGGACAGGGGGAAGTGACCCAGTACTTC | CASRGQGEVTQYF
few | TRBJ2-7 | - | TRBV4-3 | TGCGCCAGCAGCCAAGATCGTGGCCTAGCGTACGAGCAGTACTTC | CASSQDRGLAYEQYF
- | TRBJ2-7 | TRBD2 | TRBV13 | TGTGCCAGCAGCCCCCGGACTAGCGGGGCTCATGAGCAGTACTTC | CASSPRTSGAHEQYF
- | TRBJ2-1 | TRBD2 | TRBV30 | TGTGCCTGGAGTGTACGGGGCAGCGGGGGACGGGATGAGCAGTTCTTC | CAWSVRGSGGRDEQFF
- | TRBJ2-3 | TRBD2 | TRBV6-5 | TGTGCCAGCAGCGACCTAGCGGGGGCAATAGATACGCAGTATTTT | CASSDLAGAIDTQYF
- | TRBJ1-5 | TRBD1 | TRBV2 | TGTGCCAGCAGTACCGGGACAGGGCCTACTGCCCAGCATTTT | CASSTGTGPTAQHF
- | TRBJ2-2 | - | TRBV29-1 | TGCAGCGTTGAAGATAGGGCAGGGATAACCGGGGAGCTGTTTTTT | CSVEDRAGITGELFF
- | TRBJ2-3 | - | TRBV30 | TGTGCCTCCTCCGGGGGATTGGATACGCAGTATTTT | CASSGGLDTQYF